The present entry profiles one T cell receptor beta chain with its context. The data were obtained in a study of cytomegalovirus exposure and HLA in healthy donors. In the PCR, 60 Vbeta and 13 Jbeta primers were used. Here immunoSEQ multiplex PCR was the method, and the copy in TCRdb shows in-frame clones only, minus some. The sample lists 110,000 or so clones, 74% occurring once. V lost 0 bases to trimming and J lost 2 bases; unmatched junction nucleotides: 11. CDR3 length: 17 amino acids. The germline V gene encodes CDR1 SGHRS and CDR2 YFSETQ. The gene calls are TRBV5-1 and TRBJ2-7; 7 positions match TRBD2. The clonotype comes from a human donor in good health. The sequencing sample was made of PBMCs. The DNA for the CDR3 is TGCGCCAGCAGCTTGGTCGGAGGCCGGGGAGGGACCTACGAGCAGTACTTC. It is translated as CASSLVGGRGGTYEQYF.